The 12 T cell receptor beta chains given below trace back to one sample, sequenced in a study of a mutant IDH1 vaccine in newly diagnosed glioma. Sequenced by immunoSEQ multiplex PCR; TCRdb stores in-frame clones only, minus some. This sample carries 34,000 or so clones, around 82% of them seen once, and the ten largest clones take about 25%. Specified time point: week 11, during vaccination. Doses of 300 ug of mutant IDH1 20-mer peptide were given with topical imiquimod. No antigens are known for them. This material consisted of PBMCs, taken from a glioma patient whose treatment included an IDH1 peptide vaccine. Source of these receptors: a young man with glioma.

CDR3 protein: CASSPRQGLEQYF. The CDR3 nucleotides read TGTGCCAGCTCACCTCGACAGGGATTGGAGCAGTACTTC. The rearrangement joins TRBV18 to TRBJ2-7; 7 bases agree with TRBD1. From germline, CDR1 is KGHSH and CDR2 LQKENI. With 3 bases clipped from V and 7 bases from J, the junction kept 6 bases outside the gene matches. The CDR3 spans 13 residues.

This clone turned up a few times. This chain uses TRBV30 with TRBJ1-1; possibly TRBD1 for D (5 bases). The CDR3 spans 11 residues. Germline lookup yields CDR1 GTSNPN and CDR2 SVGIG (reference sequence). Trimming left V 4 bases short and J 5 bases short, with 8 bases between. CDR3 protein: CAWIRGTEAFF. CDR3 bases: TGTGCCTGGATTAGGGGAACTGAAGCTTTCTTT.

This clone has a handful of counts. The chain uses TRBV19 and TRBJ1-2; D might be TRBD1 (5 bases). Germline CDR1 reads LNHDA; CDR2 reads SQIVND (reference sequence). Deletions cut 4 bases from V and 3 bases from J, with 9 bases between. The CDR3 has 13 amino acids. The CDR3 protein is CASSSREYYGYTF. The DNA of the CDR3 is TGTGCCAGTAGTAGCAGGGAATACTATGGCTACACCTTC.

This clone was seen a few times. V gene TRBV6-5 combines with J gene TRBJ2-3; D is unclear. Germline-derived CDR1 and CDR2 are MNHEY and SVGAGI. CDR3 size: 13 residues. V was cut by 6 bases and J by 8 bases, with 15 bases left in between. The CDR3 here is CASRLDGEGTQYF. The CDR3 nucleotides are TGTGCCAGCAGGCTAGACGGCGAAGGTACGCAGTATTTT.

This clone was found a few times. This chain joins TRBV5-4 and TRBJ1-1; 8 bases fit TRBD1. V lost 2 bases and J lost 8; bases outside the gene matches: 8. The germline CDR1 and CDR2 sequences are SGHNT and YYREEE (reference sequence). The length of the CDR3 is 14 residues. The CDR3, as DNA: TGTGCCAGCAGCTTTGACAGGGGTTCTCGGGAAGCTTTCTTT. Amino acid sequence: CASSFDRGSREAFF.

CDR3 in amino acids: CASSQEVTGEEKLFF. CDR3 sequence (DNA): TGCGCCAGCAGCCAAGAAGTAACAGGGGAGGAAAAACTGTTTTTT. The chain couples TRBV4-1 to TRBJ1-4; 7 positions match TRBD1. This CDR3 contains 15 residues. The junction had 6 bases not matched to a gene; V was cut back by 0 bases and J by 8 bases. CDR1 and CDR2 from the germline V gene are MGHRA and YSYEKL.

The chain combines TRBV19 with TRBJ2-7; D perhaps matches TRBD1 (6 bases). The germline V and J ends were trimmed by 3 bases and 5 bases, with 14 bases remaining between them. This CDR3 region has 14 residues. Germline V CDR1 and CDR2: LNHDA, SQIVND (reference sequence). The CDR3 sequence is CASSMWGDRNEQYF. CDR3 DNA: TGTGCCAGTAGTATGTGGGGAGACAGGAACGAGCAGTACTTC.

The V call is TRBV6-1, the J call TRBJ2-7, with D possibly being TRBD2 (5 bases). Germline-derived CDR1 and CDR2 are MNHNS and SASEGT. Deletions cut 5 bases from V and 2 bases from J, with 16 bases between. CDR3 length: 15 residues. The CDR3: CASSKGFGEPYEQYF. CDR3 nucleotides: TGTGCCAGCAGTAAAGGCTTCGGGGAACCCTACGAGCAGTACTTC.

Only one count was recorded for this clone. The chain has TRBV6-6 and TRBJ2-2, with 8 bases matching TRBD1. From germline, CDR1 is MNHNY and CDR2 SVGAGI (reference sequence). The CDR3 consists of 14 residues. J lost 7 bases, V lost 6 bases, and 7 bases had no gene match. CDR3: CASRLQGEDGELFF. The CDR3 bases are TGTGCCAGCAGATTACAGGGGGAGGACGGGGAGCTGTTTTTT.

The rearrangement uses TRBV27 and TRBJ2-7; D is ambiguous. The V gene's germline CDR1 is MNHEY and CDR2 SMNVEV (reference sequence). V lost 0 bases and J 1 base, leaving 4 bases between the germline ends. This CDR3 region has 13 residues. The CDR3 DNA is TGTGCCAGCAGTTTATCTCCGTCCTACGAGCAGTACTTC. It is translated as CASSLSPSYEQYF.

In this sample, this clone turned up a few times. The V gene is TRBV9, the J gene TRBJ2-2; D is perhaps TRBD1 (5 bases). Germline V gene lookup returns CDR1 SGDLS and CDR2 YYNGEE. The CDR3 totals 12 residues. V lost 0 bases and J 12 bases, leaving 9 bases between the germline ends. CDR3 amino acids: CASSVGGAKLFF. The CDR3 DNA reads TGTGCCAGCAGCGTAGGTGGGGCTAAGCTGTTTTTT.

This clone was recorded a few times. This chain links TRBV5-6 with TRBJ2-7; D could derive from TRBD1 or TRBD2 (5 bases each). The germline V and J ends were trimmed by 3 bases and 7 bases, with 14 bases remaining between them. CDR1 and CDR2 from the germline V gene are SGHDT and YYEEEE. The CDR3 runs to 13 residues. CDR3 nucleotides: TGTGCCAGCAGCTGGGACGGGGTTTATGAGCAGTACTTC. Its protein product is CASSWDGVYEQYF.